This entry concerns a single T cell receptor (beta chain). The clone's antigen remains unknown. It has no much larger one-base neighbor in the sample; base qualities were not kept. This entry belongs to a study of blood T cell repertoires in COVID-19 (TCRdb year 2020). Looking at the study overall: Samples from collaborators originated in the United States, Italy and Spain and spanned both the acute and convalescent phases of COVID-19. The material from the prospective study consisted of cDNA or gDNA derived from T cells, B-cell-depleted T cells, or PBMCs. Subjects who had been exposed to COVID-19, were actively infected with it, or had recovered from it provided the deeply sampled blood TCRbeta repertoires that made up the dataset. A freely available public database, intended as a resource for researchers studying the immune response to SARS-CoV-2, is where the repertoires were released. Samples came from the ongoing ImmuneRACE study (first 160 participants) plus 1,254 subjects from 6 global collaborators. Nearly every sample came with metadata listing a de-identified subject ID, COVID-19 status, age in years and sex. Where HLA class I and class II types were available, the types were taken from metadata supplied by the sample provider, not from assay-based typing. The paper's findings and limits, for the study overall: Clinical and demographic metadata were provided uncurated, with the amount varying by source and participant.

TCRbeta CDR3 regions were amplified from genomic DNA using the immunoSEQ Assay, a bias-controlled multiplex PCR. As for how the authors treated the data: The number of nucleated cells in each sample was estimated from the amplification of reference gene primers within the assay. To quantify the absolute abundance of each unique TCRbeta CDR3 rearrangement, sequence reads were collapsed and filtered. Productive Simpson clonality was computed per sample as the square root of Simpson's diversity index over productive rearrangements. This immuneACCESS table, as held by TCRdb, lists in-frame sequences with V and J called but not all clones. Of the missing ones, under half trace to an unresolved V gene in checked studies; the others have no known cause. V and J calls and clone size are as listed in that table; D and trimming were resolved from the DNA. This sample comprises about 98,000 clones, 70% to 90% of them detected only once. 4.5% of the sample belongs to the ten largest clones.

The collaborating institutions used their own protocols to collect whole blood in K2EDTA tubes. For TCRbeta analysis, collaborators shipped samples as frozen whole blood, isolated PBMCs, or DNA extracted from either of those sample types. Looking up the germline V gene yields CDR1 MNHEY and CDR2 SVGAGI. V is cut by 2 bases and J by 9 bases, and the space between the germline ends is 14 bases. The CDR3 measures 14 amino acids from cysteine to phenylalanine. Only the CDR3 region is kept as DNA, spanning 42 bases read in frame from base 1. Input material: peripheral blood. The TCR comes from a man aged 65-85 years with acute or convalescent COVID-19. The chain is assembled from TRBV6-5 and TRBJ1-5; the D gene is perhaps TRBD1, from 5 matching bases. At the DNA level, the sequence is TGTGCCAGCAGTTACCTTGACAGCCATGGGCCCCAGCATTTT. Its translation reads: CASSYLDSHGPQHF.